This record looks at one TCR beta chain sequence and its context. The data are from a study of T cells expressing NK-cell markers. TCRdb reprocessed the 5' RACE reads and keeps a single row for each CDR3 protein, giving no DNA. This sample's table reports some 410,000 distinct CDR3 sequences. The CDR3 has 17 residues. In germline, CDR1 is LGHNA, CDR2 YSLEER. Material for sequencing was blood T cells: a sorted CD56 or NKG2C T cell subset, CD4+ or CD8+ T cells, or bulk PBMC T cells (not recorded which). The chain is built from TRBV4-3 and TRBJ2-1; TCRdb outputs TRBD1, but without DNA this stays unchecked. The source is a woman between 18 and 70 years old in good health. The CDR3 region is CASSQEIGTGKYNEQFF.